The 8 T cell receptor beta chains given below trace back to one sample, sequenced in a study of regulatory T cells in long-lasting Graves disease. Arm-PCR of CDR3 regions with iRepertoire HTBI primers generated TCR beta libraries. TCRdb re-called the multiplex PCR reads through MiXCR, storing one row per CDR3 protein. The sample shows 400,000 to 500,000 distinct CDR3 sequences, 15% to 20% of them seen only once. The time point denotes: newly diagnosed GD, antithyroid drugs for less than 3 months. Making the TCR library involved RNA that had been extracted from PBMCs. These data are also associated with another study on T cells in Graves' hyperthyroidism and ophthalmopathy.

The material sequenced was peripheral blood mononuclear cells (PBMCs), taken at new diagnosis, from a patient treated with antithyroid drugs. The receptors were gathered from a woman in her late teens or twenties with Graves disease.

This clonotype has just a few counts. The V call is TRBV6-9, the J call TRBJ2-6; 8 bases are a match to TRBD1. This CDR3 contains 15 residues. The germline V gene has CDR1 MNHGY and CDR2 SVAAGI. V shed 4 bases and J 3 bases; nucleotides not matched to a gene: 2. CDR3 in DNA: TGTGCCAGCAGTTCACAGGGGGGTGGGGCCAACGTCCTGACTTTC. Translating it yields CASSSQGGGANVLTF.

The chain has TRBV11-2 and TRBJ2-7, with a possible D match to TRBD2 (6 bases). This CDR3 is built from 13 residues. Germline CDR1 is SGHAT and CDR2 is FQNNGV. With 1 base removed from V and 6 bases from J, the gap between germline ends came to 10 bases. The CDR3 nucleotides are TGTGCCAGCAGCTTAGGACGGGAGTTCGAGCAGTACTTC. Its translation is CASSLGREFEQYF.

This clonotype was recorded many times. This chain uses TRBV7-3 with TRBJ2-2; D not resolved. The CDR3 is 14 amino acids. Trimming took 0 bases from V and 8 from J, leaving 10 bases between them. Germline CDR1 and CDR2: SGHTA and FQGTGA. CDR3 loop: CASSLTLDGGELFF. DNA of the CDR3: TGTGCCAGCAGCTTAACACTTGATGGTGGGGAGCTGTTTTTT.

The chain joins TRBV7-7 to TRBJ2-1; D might be TRBD1 (5 bases). The germline V gene has CDR1 SSHAT and CDR2 FNYEAQ (reference sequence). This CDR3 region has 15 residues. The CDR3 DNA follows: TGTGCTAGCTCCTTAACGATCGACAGTTACAATGAGCAGTTCTTC. This encodes CASSLTIDSYNEQFF. Together with reference TRBV7-7 and TRBJ2-1, the CDR3 gives the full variable domain: GAGVSQSPRYKVTKRGQDVTLRCDPISSHATLYWYQQALGQGPEFLTYFNYEAQPDKSGLPSDRFSAERPEGSISTLTIQRTEQRDSAMYRCASSLTIDSYNEQFFGPGTRLTVL.

With regard to this clonotype: Compared with germline, one end of the junction differs, possibly owing to a read error. The chain has TRBV29-1 and TRBJ2-7; D unclear. The length of the CDR3 is 13 residues. The germline V gene has CDR1 SQVTM and CDR2 ANQGSEA. CDR3 coding DNA: TGCAGCGCTGAAGATGGGCAGGCTTACGAGCAGTGCTTC. Protein product: CSAEDGQAYEQCF.

In its sample, this clonotype was seen many times. The chain joins TRBV13 to TRBJ2-7; perhaps D is TRBD1 or TRBD2 (5 bases each). CDR1 and CDR2 from the germline V gene are PRHDT and FYEKMQ (reference sequence). This CDR3 has 13 amino acids. Trimming left V 7 bases short and J 3 bases short, with 13 bases between. The CDR3 here is CASTEGRLYEQYF. In DNA form, the CDR3 reads TGTGCCAGCACTGAGGGGCGCCTCTACGAGCAGTACTTC.

The sample holds a few counts of this clonotype. This chain uses TRBV18 with TRBJ1-4, with D possibly being TRBD1 (5 bases). Germline loops: CDR1 KGHSH, CDR2 LQKENI. The V and J ends lost 8 bases and 8 bases respectively, with 15 bases between them. The CDR3 loop spans 13 amino acids. In DNA, the CDR3 is TGTGCCAGCAGCCGGGACCGCGGAGAAAAACTGTTTTTT. It translates to CASSRDRGEKLFF.

The table lists this clonotype with many counts. The V call is TRBV11-2, the J call TRBJ2-1, with D perhaps matching TRBD1 or TRBD2 (5 bases each). The CDR3 loop spans 15 amino acids. With 10 bases removed from V and 1 base from J, the gap between germline ends came to 17 bases. Germline values: CDR1 SGHAT, CDR2 FQNNGV. The CDR3 sequence is CAIRPWGRSYNEQFF. Written as DNA, the CDR3 is TGTGCCATCCGACCGTGGGGGAGATCCTACAATGAGCAGTTCTTC.